The present entry profiles one T cell receptor (beta chain) with its context. The antigen is undetermined. The sample originates from a study of T cells after yellow fever vaccination. Points from the study as a whole: Researchers noted that a small share of clonotypes showed up in both CD4 and CD8 compartments.

Germline lookup yields CDR1 SGHAT and CDR2 FQDESV (reference sequence). Trimming removed 2 bases from V and 5 bases from J, with 9 bases in between. The CDR3 loop spans 13 amino acids. Synthesis of TCR cDNA relied on 5'RACE template switching, which attached a universal primer site and UMIs. MiXCR was run by TCRdb on the 5' RACE reads, yielding one entry per CDR3 protein. Among about 320,000 distinct CDR3 sequences listed, roughly 4.3% were seen once. The sample was PBMCs, taken 15 days after the yellow fever booster vaccination. This chain uses TRBV11-1 with TRBJ2-5; D not resolved. The source is a man younger than 35 who received the YFV17D yellow fever vaccine. Here the CDR3 reads CASSLSIRETQYF. The CDR3 region has the DNA TGTGCCAGCAGCTTATCCATACGGGAGACCCAGTACTTC.